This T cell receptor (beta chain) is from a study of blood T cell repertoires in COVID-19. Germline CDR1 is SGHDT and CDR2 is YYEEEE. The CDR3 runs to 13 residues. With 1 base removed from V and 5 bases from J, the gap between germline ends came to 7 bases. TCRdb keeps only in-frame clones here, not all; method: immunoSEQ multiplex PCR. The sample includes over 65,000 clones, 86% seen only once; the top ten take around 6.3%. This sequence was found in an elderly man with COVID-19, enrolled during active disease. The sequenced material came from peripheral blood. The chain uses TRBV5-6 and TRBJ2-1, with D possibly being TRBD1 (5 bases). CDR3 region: CASSLNRNNEQFF. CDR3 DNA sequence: TGTGCCAGCAGCTTGAACAGGAACAATGAGCAGTTCTTC.